Each of the 20 T cell receptor beta chains below was sequenced from the same sample in a study of cytomegalovirus exposure and HLA in healthy donors. PCR was performed using 60 Vbeta and 13 Jbeta primers. Assay used: immunoSEQ multiplex PCR; TCRdb lists only in-frame clones, some missing. The repertoire holds 90,000 to 150,000 clones, with more than 65% as singletons. The sample consisted of PBMCs. The source is a man aged 40-55 years in good health and CMV-seropositive.

This clone was detected a few times. The rearrangement uses TRBV7-2 and TRBJ2-7; 9 bases map to TRBD1. CDR3 length: 14 residues. Germline trimming cut 5 bases from V and 6 bases from J; bases unmatched to any gene: 8. The germline V gene has CDR1 SGHTA and CDR2 FQGNSA. CDR3 protein: CASSPDRGRREQYF. The CDR3 nucleotides are TGTGCCAGCAGCCCCGACAGGGGGAGGCGCGAGCAGTACTTC.

The gene calls are TRBV15 and TRBJ2-3, with 7 positions matching TRBD1. CDR3 size: 16 residues. V was clipped by 4 bases and J by 4 bases; unmatched bases: 11. Germline V gene data show CDR1 as LNHNV and CDR2 as YYDKDF (reference sequence). DNA for the CDR3: TGTGCCACCAGCAAGGTTGAGACAGGGTGGTCAGATACGCAGTATTTT. Translated, it gives CATSKVETGWSDTQYF.

The V call is TRBV7-2, the J call TRBJ2-3, with 7 nucleotides matching TRBD2. The CDR3 is 14 residues long. Germline CDR1 is SGHTA and CDR2 is FQGNSA. V was pared by 5 bases and J by 2 bases, with 4 bases of the junction left unmatched. The CDR3 here is CASSSRDYTDTQYF. In nucleotides, the CDR3 is TGTGCCAGCAGCAGCCGGGACTACACAGATACGCAGTATTTT.

V usage is TRBV9 and J usage is TRBJ2-5; TRBD2 matches 8 bases. Trimming removed 3 bases from V and 5 bases from J; junction bases left unmatched: 24. Germline V gene data show CDR1 as SGDLS and CDR2 as YYNGEE. The CDR3 covers 20 residues. The DNA for the CDR3 is TGTGCCAGCAGCGCCCCTAGGGTTTTGGGTACTAGCGGCACCCGGGAGACCCAGTACTTC. It specifies CASSAPRVLGTSGTRETQYF. The full variable domain, its missing parts supplied by reference TRBV9 and TRBJ2-5, is DSGVTQTPKHLITATGQRVTLRCSPRSGDLSVYWYQQSLDQGLQFLIQYYNGEERAKGNILERFSAQQFPDLHSELNLSSLELGDSALYFCASSAPRVLGTSGTRETQYFGPGTRLLVL.

CDR3 loop: CASSQVGRGGPTDTQYF. In nucleotides, the CDR3 is TGCGCCAGCAGCCAGGTAGGGCGCGGGGGCCCCACAGATACGCAGTATTTT. The chain carries TRBV4-1 and TRBJ2-3; tentative D call: TRBD2 (7 bases). Per the germline V gene, CDR1 is MGHRA and CDR2 is YSYEKL. The CDR3 is 17 residues long. V was pared by 3 bases and J by 2 bases, with 18 bases between.

The chain is built from TRBV6-6 and TRBJ2-2; D may be TRBD2 (5 bases). The germline CDR1 and CDR2 sequences are MNHNY and SVGAGI (reference sequence). Between the trimmed V and J ends, which lost 6 bases and 5 bases, there was a span of 10 bases. CDR3 length: 13 amino acids. CDR3 coding DNA: TGTGCCAGCAGAGAACTAGGAACCGGGGAGCTGTTTTTT. As protein: CASRELGTGELFF.

This clone has more than one count but fewer than ten. This rearrangement joins TRBV7-6 to TRBJ1-1; unclear D gene. This CDR3 region has 13 residues. Between the trimmed V and J ends, which lost 5 bases and 5 bases, there was a span of 12 bases. CDR1 SGHVS and CDR2 FNYEAQ come from the germline V gene. The CDR3 is CASSQGGRTEAFF. CDR3 DNA: TGTGCCAGCAGCCAAGGAGGAAGAACTGAAGCTTTCTTT.

This clone was seen just once. The chain couples TRBV4-1 to TRBJ2-3, with 9 bases matching TRBD2. Germline assignment: CDR1 MGHRA and CDR2 YSYEKL. The CDR3 runs to 17 residues. V shed 1 base, J shed 4 bases, and the junction held 9 bases outside the gene matches. The CDR3 coding sequence is TGCGCCAGCAGCCAAGTACGCGGGGGGGCCAATGCAGATACGCAGTATTTT. Translating gives CASSQVRGGANADTQYF.

The CDR3 loop is CASSLDGQTRRYEQYF. In nucleotides, the CDR3 is TGTGCCAGCAGCTTAGATGGGCAGACACGTCGGTACGAGCAGTACTTC. The chain carries TRBV11-2 and TRBJ2-7; D unresolved. V shed 0 bases and J shed 4 bases, with 16 bases lying between them. The CDR3 sequence is 16 residues long. Germline V gene lookup returns CDR1 SGHAT and CDR2 FQNNGV.

A remark on this clone: The germline gene is not matched at one end of the junction; a read error may be the cause. V usage is TRBV7-9 and J usage is TRBJ2-7; 9 bases align to TRBD1. CDR1 SEHNR and CDR2 FQNEAQ come from the germline V gene (reference sequence). The CDR3 runs 15 residues. The CDR3 DNA follows: TGTTCCAGCAGCTTAGGGACAGGGTCCCCCTACGAGCAGTACTTC. It is translated as CSSSLGTGSPYEQYF.

The table lists this clone with a count of one. This chain connects TRBV11-3 to TRBJ2-2; D is possibly TRBD1 (5 bases). The CDR3 is 13 residues long. V was trimmed by 5 bases and J by 3 bases, leaving 7 bases between them. The germline gives CDR1 SGHNT, CDR2 YENEEA. CDR3 amino acids: CASSKGYTGELFF. CDR3 DNA sequence: TGTGCCAGCAGCAAGGGGTACACCGGGGAGCTGTTTTTT. Based on the CDR3 plus reference TRBV11-3 and TRBJ2-2, the full variable domain is EAGVVQSPRYKIIEKKQPVAFWCNPISGHNTLYWYLQNLGQGPELLIRYENEEAVDDSQLPKDRFSAERLKGVDSTLKIQPAELGDSAVYLCASSKGYTGELFFGEGSRLTVL.

The chain combines TRBV6-1 with TRBJ2-3; TRBD2 aligns across 13 bases. The CDR3 is 16 amino acids. CDR1 is MNHNS and CDR2 is SASEGT in the germline V gene. J was trimmed by 5 bases and V by 4 bases; bases with no gene match: 6. The chain's CDR3 is CASSGTSGGGRDTQYF. The CDR3 coding sequence is TGTGCCAGCAGTGGAACTAGCGGGGGGGGCAGAGATACGCAGTATTTT.

The gene calls are TRBV6-5 and TRBJ1-2; the D is unclear. The CDR3 is 16 amino acids. Germline loops: CDR1 MNHEY, CDR2 SVGAGI. The V and J ends lost 0 bases and 4 bases respectively, with 15 bases between them. The CDR3 spells CASSYSMVPGGYGYTF. The DNA of the CDR3 is TGTGCCAGCAGTTACTCGATGGTCCCCGGAGGCTATGGCTACACCTTC.

By sample fraction, this clone is medium-sized (0.01 to 0.1%). The J gene is TRBJ1-1, the V gene TRBV13; 7 bases are shared with TRBD1. Per germline, CDR1 PRHDT and CDR2 FYEKMQ (reference sequence). V was pared by 5 bases and J by 6 bases, with 12 bases of the junction left unmatched. The CDR3 covers 15 residues. CDR3 sequence reads: CASSPGAGGVPEAFF. The DNA for the CDR3 is TGTGCCAGCAGCCCCGGGGCAGGGGGTGTCCCTGAAGCTTTCTTT.

V gene TRBV6-1 combines with J gene TRBJ1-4, with a possible D match to TRBD1 (6 bases). Between the trimmed V and J ends, which lost 8 bases and 7 bases, there was a span of 11 bases. Germline V CDR1 and CDR2: MNHNS, SASEGT. This CDR3 spans 12 amino acids. The chain's CDR3 is CASHRDVEKLFF. CDR3 DNA sequence: TGTGCCAGCCACAGGGATGTTGAAAAACTGTTTTTT.

In this sample, this clone turned up a few times. The chain uses TRBV7-9 and TRBJ2-5; D possibly corresponds to TRBD2 (6 bases). CDR1 is SEHNR, CDR2 FQNEAQ, per germline (reference sequence). There are 13 residues in the CDR3. V lost 1 base and J lost 3, with 6 bases in between. The CDR3 DNA follows: TGTGCCAGCAGCTTAGGGGGGGAAGAGACCCAGTACTTC. It is translated as CASSLGGEETQYF.

J is TRBJ2-4 and V is TRBV4-3, with a weak D call TRBD1 (5 bases). V lost 0 bases and J 12 bases, leaving 24 bases between the germline ends. The CDR3 has 17 amino acids. Germline V gene data show CDR1 as LGHNA and CDR2 as YSLEER. In nucleotides, the CDR3 is TGCGCCAGCAGCCAAGAGGTGGCAGGCAGGGAATCACACAGTCAGTACTTC. It translates to CASSQEVAGRESHSQYF.

The rearrangement joins TRBV27 to TRBJ2-7, with 10 bases aligning to TRBD2. Trimming took 6 bases from V and 3 from J; bases not matched to a gene: 26. This CDR3 has 21 amino acids. Per the germline V gene, CDR1 is MNHEY and CDR2 is SMNVEV (reference sequence). The CDR3 region is CASSKARDRIVLAGSNYEQYF. In DNA form, the CDR3 reads TGTGCCAGCAGCAAGGCCCGGGACAGGATCGTACTAGCGGGGTCGAACTACGAGCAGTACTTC.

The rearrangement joins TRBV11-2 to TRBJ2-2, with a tentative D call TRBD1 (6 bases). This CDR3 spans 13 amino acids. CDR1 and CDR2 from the germline V gene are SGHAT and FQNNGV. The V gene lost 5 bases and the J gene lost 6 bases, with 10 bases spanning the gap. CDR3 region: CASSVRQAGELFF. The CDR3 DNA reads TGTGCCAGCAGCGTACGACAGGCCGGGGAGCTGTTTTTT.

This clone was observed a single time. The J gene is TRBJ1-6, the V gene TRBV7-3, with D hard to call. CDR1 and CDR2 (germline): SGHTA, FQGTGA. CDR3 length: 13 amino acids. V lost 1 base and J lost 7, with 5 bases in between. The CDR3, as DNA: TGTGCCAGCAGCTTAAACACAAATTCACCCCTCCACTTT. Protein: CASSLNTNSPLHF.